Following are 18 T cell receptor beta chains from one sample sequenced in a study of blood T cell repertoires in COVID-19. Clones were sequenced by immunoSEQ multiplex PCR, and TCRdb holds only the in-frame ones, with some missing. The sample lists about 280,000 clones; around nine tenths were seen once. The sequenced sample consisted of peripheral blood. All receptors derive from a woman aged 25 to 39 with COVID-19, enrolled during active disease.

The chain uses TRBV5-4 and TRBJ1-2; 10 positions match TRBD1. V lost 4 bases, J lost 5 bases, and 5 bases stayed unmatched. CDR1 and CDR2 (germline): SGHNT, YYREEE (reference sequence). The CDR3 covers 14 residues. In DNA form, the CDR3 reads TGTGCCAGCAGCGCCAGGACAGGGGGTTATGGCTACACCTTC. Amino acids: CASSARTGGYGYTF.

The CDR3 reads CASSLVSLAGVGSEQFF. The CDR3 DNA reads TGCGCCAGCAGCTTGGTCTCACTAGCGGGAGTGGGTAGTGAGCAGTTCTTC. This chain uses TRBV5-1 with TRBJ2-1; 11 bases agree with TRBD2. J gave up 9 bases and V 0 bases, and 11 bases lay outside the gene matches. The CDR3 contains 17 residues. The germline gives CDR1 SGHRS, CDR2 YFSETQ.

The chain carries TRBV4-3 and TRBJ1-2; 8 bases are shared with TRBD1. Germline CDR1 LGHNA, CDR2 YSLEER. The CDR3 contains 13 residues. Trimming removed 5 bases from V and 8 bases from J; junction bases left unmatched: 7. In DNA form, the CDR3 reads TGCGCCAGCAGCTCGACAGGGGTGAGAGGCTACACCTTC. Translation: CASSSTGVRGYTF.

The chain employs TRBV27 and TRBJ2-4; D is possibly TRBD2 (6 bases). This CDR3 spans 16 amino acids. Germline V gives CDR1 MNHEY, CDR2 SMNVEV (reference sequence). Trimming left V 3 bases short and J 1 base short, with 13 bases between. In DNA, the CDR3 is TGTGCCAGCAGTTTCCAGGGACTTCTGGCCAAAAACATTCAGTACTTC. As protein: CASSFQGLLAKNIQYF.

Of note for this clone: Additional DNA sequences in this sample encode the identical CDR3. The V call is TRBV7-2, the J call TRBJ1-3; 7 bases map to TRBD1. V was clipped by 5 bases and J by 0 bases; unmatched bases: 1. The CDR3 is made up of 14 amino acids. Germline loops: CDR1 SGHTA, CDR2 FQGNSA. CDR3 DNA: TGTGCCAGCAGCCCAGGGGGCTCTGGAAACACCATATATTTT. Protein: CASSPGGSGNTIYF.

This chain uses TRBV5-1 with TRBJ2-2, with D possibly being TRBD1 (5 bases). V was trimmed by 1 base and J by 5 bases, leaving 9 bases between them. There are 14 residues in the CDR3. CDR1 SGHRS and CDR2 YFSETQ come from the germline V gene. DNA for the CDR3: TGCGCCAGCAGCTTGAATGCAGGGACCGGGGAGCTGTTTTTT. It specifies CASSLNAGTGELFF.

J is TRBJ2-7 and V is TRBV7-2; TRBD2 aligns across 7 bases. V was clipped by 0 bases and J by 2 bases; unmatched bases: 4. CDR3 length: 15 amino acids. The germline V gene has CDR1 SGHTA and CDR2 FQGNSA. Written as DNA, the CDR3 is TGTGCCAGCAGCTTAGCGCCGGGAGGTACCTACGAGCAGTACTTC. This codes for CASSLAPGGTYEQYF.

The chain uses TRBV12-3 or TRBV12-4 and TRBJ2-7; D ambiguous. The CDR3 runs 13 residues. The germline V and J ends were trimmed by 3 bases and 3 bases, with 9 bases remaining between them. CDR3 in DNA: TGTGCCAGCAGTTTGGGCAGCCTCTACGAGCAGTACTTC. It codes for CASSLGSLYEQYF.

This clone was observed a single time. Additional DNA sequences in this sample encode the identical CDR3. The chain couples TRBV6-5 to TRBJ2-7; perhaps TRBD1 as D (6 bases). Deletions cut 5 bases from V and 0 bases from J, with 11 bases between. CDR3 length: 14 residues. Germline loops: CDR1 MNHEY, CDR2 SVGAGI. For the CDR3, the DNA is TGTGCCAGCAGTCCTCGGACAGACTCCTACGAGCAGTACTTC. Its protein product is CASSPRTDSYEQYF.

V is TRBV9 and J is TRBJ2-2; TRBD1 agrees at 10 bases. The CDR3 is made up of 15 amino acids. Trimming took 9 bases from V and 2 from J; bases not matched to a gene: 7. Germline V gene sequence: CDR1 SGDLS, CDR2 YYNGEE. The CDR3 protein is CATRQGAANTGELFF. The CDR3 DNA follows: TGTGCCACCCGACAGGGGGCCGCTAACACCGGGGAGCTGTTTTTT.

This clone was detected once. The genes are TRBV3-1 (or the pseudogene TRBV3-2) and TRBJ2-2; 7 bases match TRBD1. V gave up 1 base and J gave up 6 bases; unmatched junction bases: 8. CDR3 length: 16 amino acids. Germline V lookup: CDR1 LGHDT, CDR2 YNNKEL (reference sequence). DNA for the CDR3: TGTGCCAGCAGCCAAGTCGCGACAGGGAATTCCGGGGAGCTGTTTTTT. Translation: CASSQVATGNSGELFF.

This chain joins TRBV2 and TRBJ2-1, with TRBD2 matching over 7 bases. Germline assignment: CDR1 SNHLY and CDR2 FYNNEI. V was clipped by 5 bases and J by 5 bases; unmatched bases: 3. The CDR3 has 13 residues. Written as DNA, the CDR3 is TGTGCCAGCAGTCCCGGGACTAACAATGAGCAGTTCTTC. Translation: CASSPGTNNEQFF.

The chain carries TRBV9 and TRBJ2-1, with 8 bases lining up with TRBD2. Trimming removed 3 bases from V and 5 bases from J; junction bases left unmatched: 13. The CDR3 has 17 amino acids. From germline, CDR1 is SGDLS and CDR2 YYNGEE. In nucleotides, the CDR3 is TGTGCCAGCAGCGCCAGGGCGATAGCGGGACGACACAATGAGCAGTTCTTC. Translating it yields CASSARAIAGRHNEQFF.

This chain connects TRBV28 to TRBJ1-2, with D unresolved. The CDR3 has 13 residues. The germline gives CDR1 MDHEN, CDR2 SYDVKM. The V end lost 6 bases, the J end lost 3 bases, and 11 bases lay between the germline ends. CDR3 protein: CASSLQDYYGYTF. The CDR3 bases are TGTGCCAGCAGCCTCCAAGACTACTATGGCTACACCTTC.

This clone occurred once. The V call is TRBV2, the J call TRBJ2-3; 7 nucleotides match TRBD1. Germline loops: CDR1 SNHLY, CDR2 FYNNEI. This CDR3 is 15 amino acids long. The V gene end was trimmed by 5 bases and the J gene end by 0 bases; junction bases not matched to a gene: 5. The CDR3: CASSRSRGSTDTQYF. In DNA, the CDR3 is TGTGCCAGCAGTCGATCCAGGGGGAGCACAGATACGCAGTATTTT.

The chain uses TRBV19 and TRBJ1-4; 9 bases match TRBD1. CDR3 size: 14 residues. CDR1 and CDR2 from the germline V gene are LNHDA and SQIVND (reference sequence). The V segment lost 3 bases and the J segment 7 bases; nucleotides outside the gene matches: 3. Written as DNA, the CDR3 is TGTGCCAGTAGTATCACAGGGGGCTTTGAAAAACTGTTTTTT. Encoded protein: CASSITGGFEKLFF.

The chain uses TRBV19 and TRBJ1-5, with 9 nucleotides matching TRBD1. Germline CDR1 and CDR2: LNHDA and SQIVND (reference sequence). Unmatched junction bases numbered 3, after V lost 5 bases and J lost 1 base. The CDR3 contains 15 residues. CDR3 bases: TGTGCCAGTAGTCCCGGGACAGGGAGCAATCAGCCCCAGCATTTT. Protein sequence: CASSPGTGSNQPQHF.

V is TRBV19 and J is TRBJ1-5; D possibly corresponds to TRBD1 (5 bases). Germline V gene sequence: CDR1 LNHDA, CDR2 SQIVND (reference sequence). V lost 3 bases and J lost 6, with 12 bases in between. The CDR3 sequence is 14 residues long. The CDR3 sequence is CASSIKGVAQPQHF. In nucleotides, the CDR3 is TGTGCCAGTAGTATCAAAGGGGTTGCTCAGCCCCAGCATTTT.